This T cell receptor (beta chain) was found in a study of shared clonotypes between healthy human individuals. Study-level background: The people who gave samples were a couple of women and a few men aged 18 to 49. Each donor had three CD4 naive, three CD4 memory, two CD8 naive and one CD8 memory plate.

V lost 1 base, J lost 5 bases, and 14 bases lay in between. The CDR3 covers 15 residues. Looked up from germline, CDR1 is LNHNV and CDR2 is YYDKDF (reference sequence). Data came from immunoSEQ multiplex PCR; TCRdb stores just in-frame clones and leaves some out. This repertoire shows about 2.2 million clones, roughly 91% found once; its top ten account for 1.5% to 2%. In regard to this clone: Its antigen is unknown.

General observations from the study: Unshared clonotypes carried lower generation probabilities than those common to all four donors.

CD45RO-negative, CCR7-positively selected cells formed the naive CD8 fraction, excluding terminally differentiated effector memory CD45RA+ cells. The V and J genes are TRBV15 and TRBJ2-5; D gene ambiguous. The source material was naive CD8+ T cells from PBMCs. The sequence was collected from a man younger than 30 in good health. Some clones in this sample may be carry-over from other donors' samples. The CDR3 DNA reads TGTGCCACCAGCAGAGCCGGAAGGGTTCAGGAGACCCAGTACTTC. This translates into CATSRAGRVQETQYF. The whole variable domain, remainder taken from reference TRBV15 and TRBJ2-5, is DAMVIQNPRYQVTQFGKPVTLSCSQTLNHNVMYWYQQKSSQAPKLLFHYYDKDFNNEADTPDNFQSRRPNTSFCFLDIRSPGLGDTAMYLCATSRAGRVQETQYFGPGTRLLVL.